The text below deals with one T cell receptor (beta chain). These data originate in a study of regulatory T cells in long-lasting Graves disease. Time point meaning: persistent/refractory GD, antithyroid drugs over 5 years with positive TRAb. TCR sequences were obtained from RNA taken from PBMCs. EDTA tubes received approximately 9 milliliters of drawn peripheral blood. Arm-PCR of CDR3 regions and iRepertoire HTBI primers were the basis on which TCR beta libraries were built. In the authors' methods: Identification of gene segments yielded some 60 TRBV and some 14 TRBJ across samples. One entry per CDR3 protein results from TCRdb running MiXCR on the multiplex PCR reads. TCRdb's processing, not the study's, gives the V and J calls here. The profile shows about 470,000 distinct CDR3 sequences, roughly 21% of them singletons. The material was peripheral blood mononuclear cells (PBMCs), obtained when the disease was refractory, from a patient treated with antithyroid drugs. This TCR was recovered from a female donor with Graves disease.

The CDR3 protein is CATSDSRGPDTEAFF. The CDR3 coding sequence is TGTGCCACCAGTGACTCCAGGGGGCCCGACACTGAAGCTTTCTTT. The chain carries TRBV24-1 and TRBJ1-1, with 8 bases that match TRBD1. Germline CDR1 KGHDR, CDR2 SFDVKD. Trimming cost V 4 bases and J 3 bases; bases outside gene matches: 6. CDR3 length: 15 residues.